Listed below are T cell receptor beta chains from one sample, sequenced in a study of blood T cell repertoires in COVID-19. Clones were sequenced by immunoSEQ multiplex PCR, and TCRdb holds only the in-frame ones, with some missing. This sample has about 230,000 clones, with roughly 90% found just once. Sequencing was done on a sample of PBMCs or T cells enriched from blood (not recorded which). Receptor source: a woman aged 50 to 65 in a cohort exposed to, infected with or recovered from COVID-19 (not recorded which). Both conserved end residues are part of each CDR3. Each record gives: V gene, J gene, D gene, clone size, CDR3 DNA, CDR3 protein. D genes are given only for firm matches. Clone size appears in some rows only: once, few, many, or a class for an expanded clone.

>TRBV19|TRBJ1-1|TRBD1|NA
TGTGCCAGTAGTGGGGACAGGGGGCAGATCACTGAAGCTTTCTTT
CASSGDRGQITEAFF
>TRBV2|TRBJ1-5|TRBD1|NA
TGTGCCAGCACTGGGGCCCGCGGACAGGGGAGTGATCAGCCCCAGCATTTT
CASTGARGQGSDQPQHF
>TRBV2|TRBJ1-5|NA|few
TGTGCCAGCAGGTATAAGGGGCAGCCCCAGCATTTT
CASRYKGQPQHF
>TRBV28|TRBJ2-3|NA|once
TGTGCCAGCAGCCCTGGACAGCCAGCCACTAGCACAGATACGCAGTATTTT
CASSPGQPATSTDTQYF
>TRBV4-1|TRBJ1-5|TRBD1|once
TGCGCCAGCAGCCAAGGACAGGGACCTGTGTCCCAGCATTTT
CASSQGQGPVSQHF
>TRBV2|TRBJ2-6|NA|few
TGTGCCAGCAGCGGGGTCGGGGCCAACGTCCTGACTTTC
CASSGVGANVLTF
>TRBV28|TRBJ2-1|NA|NA
TGTGCCAGCAGTGGTGGGGGGGCCGGGCGCTATGAGCAGTTCTTC
CASSGGGAGRYEQFF
>TRBV4-3|TRBJ1-2|TRBD1|NA
TGCGCCAGCAGCCAAGAGACAGGGCATGGCTACACCTTC
CASSQETGHGYTF
>TRBV5-1|TRBJ2-1|TRBD2|NA
TGCGCCAGCAGCACGGCACTAGCGGGGGGTTACAATGAGCAGTTCTTC
CASSTALAGGYNEQFF
>TRBV5-6|TRBJ2-3|TRBD2|NA
TGTGCCAGCAACCCCCCCCGGGGGGGCCACGCAGATACGCAGTATTTT
CASNPPRGGHADTQYF
>TRBV2|TRBJ2-4|TRBD1|NA
TGTGCCAGCGGCGACAGGGCGGCCAAAAACATTCAGTACTTC
CASGDRAAKNIQYF
>TRBV29-1|TRBJ2-2|NA|once
TGCAGCGTTGAGGCAGGGTGGACCGGGGAGCTGTTTTTT
CSVEAGWTGELFF
>TRBV11-2|TRBJ1-2|TRBD1|NA
TGTGCCAGCAGCCCCCCGACAGGGTACTATGGCTACACCTTC
CASSPPTGYYGYTF
>TRBV18|TRBJ1-1|NA|few
TGTGCCAGTCAACGCGGGGTCACTGAAGCTTTCTTT
CASQRGVTEAFF
>TRBV6-5|TRBJ1-1|NA|NA
TGTGCCAGCAGCCCCACAGGGACCATGAACACTGAAGCTTTCTTT
CASSPTGTMNTEAFF
>TRBV7-2|TRBJ1-5|TRBD1|NA
TGTGCCAGCAGCTTAGCCAGGGGGAATCAGCCCCAGCATTTT
CASSLARGNQPQHF
>TRBV7-6|TRBJ1-3|NA|NA
TGTGCCAGCAGCTTGCAGGGCACAGGGCCCGGAAACACCATATATTTT
CASSLQGTGPGNTIYF
>TRBV10-3|TRBJ2-1|TRBD1|NA
TGTGCCATCACCCCGGACAGGGGTGAGCAGTTCTTC
CAITPDRGEQFF
>TRBV19|TRBJ1-1|NA|NA
TGTGCCAGTAGTTGGGGGCGTGGTAACACTGAAGCTTTCTTT
CASSWGRGNTEAFF
>TRBV28|TRBJ2-1|TRBD2|NA
TGTGCCAGCAGTCGGGGGGTTGGTCCCCGCTCCTACAATGAGCAGTTCTTC
CASSRGVGPRSYNEQFF
>TRBV28|TRBJ2-7|TRBD1|NA
TGTGCCAGCAGTTTCCCGGGACAGGGACCCTACGAGCAGTACTTC
CASSFPGQGPYEQYF
>TRBV19|TRBJ1-3|TRBD1|NA
TGTGCCAGTGGAGGAGGACAGGGAGTAACATTCTCTGGAAACACCATATATTTT
CASGGGQGVTFSGNTIYF
>TRBV7-2|TRBJ1-5|NA|few
TGTGCCAGCAGCTTAGCTTCAGTCGTATCCAGTCAGCCCCAGCATTTT
CASSLASVVSSQPQHF
>TRBV7-2|TRBJ1-6|NA|NA
TGTGCCAGCAGCTTATCGGGGTCCGATAATTCACCCCTCCACTTT
CASSLSGSDNSPLHF
>TRBV11-2|TRBJ1-1|NA|once
TGTGCCAGCACTCTTAGGGGGACTGAAGCTTTCTTT
CASTLRGTEAFF
>TRBV4-2|TRBJ1-3|NA|NA
TGTGCCAGCAGCCAAGATATAGGAAACACCATATATTTT
CASSQDIGNTIYF
>TRBV19|TRBJ1-4|NA|NA
TGTGCCAGTAGCCCCGACCCAGGGTATGGGGAAAAACTGTTTTTT
CASSPDPGYGEKLFF
>TRBV4-1|TRBJ2-1|TRBD2|once
TGCGCCAGCAGCCAAGATCGGGGACTAGCGGGGCTCTCCTACAATGAGCAGTTCTTC
CASSQDRGLAGLSYNEQFF
>TRBV5-1|TRBJ2-3|NA|NA
TGCGCCAGCAGCTTACCACAGGTCAGCACAGATACGCAGTATTTT
CASSLPQVSTDTQYF
>TRBV2|TRBJ1-6|NA|NA
TGTGCCAGCAGTGAAGGGCAGTTAAATTCACCCCTCCACTTT
CASSEGQLNSPLHF
>TRBV28|TRBJ1-2|NA|few
TGTGCCAGCAGTTTGGGCGCTAACTATGGCTACACCTTC
CASSLGANYGYTF
>TRBV7-2|TRBJ2-3|NA|once
TGTGCCAGCAGCTACATAGCCTCAGATACGCAGTATTTT
CASSYIASDTQYF
>TRBV30|TRBJ1-5|NA|NA
TGTGCCTGGAGTATCATGAGCAATCAGCCCCAGCATTTT
CAWSIMSNQPQHF
>TRBV10-3|TRBJ1-2|NA|NA
TGTGCCATCACGGGGGGGCAAGGGTATGGCTACACCTTC
CAITGGQGYGYTF
>TRBV5-1|TRBJ2-2|NA|NA
TGCGCCAGCAGTGCCTTGCAAAGAGGTTTTTCCGGTCACACCGGGGAGCTGTTTTTT
CASSALQRGFSGHTGELFF
>TRBV24-1|TRBJ1-5|TRBD1|NA
TGTGCCACCAGTGATGGGACAGGGATGCAGCCCCAGCATTTT
CATSDGTGMQPQHF
>TRBV12-2|TRBJ1-5|NA|NA
TGTGCAAGTCGCTTAGATCCTCAGGGTTGGGGCTCGCCAAATCAGCCCCAGCATTTT
CASRLDPQGWGSPNQPQHF
>TRBV5-1|TRBJ1-1|NA|NA
TGCGCCAGCAGCTTGTTCGAGTTTGGCACTGAAGCTTTCTTT
CASSLFEFGTEAFF
>TRBV24-1|TRBJ1-4|NA|NA
TGTGCCACCAGTGATCGGCCCGGTAGGGGCAAAGATAATGAAAAACTGTTTTTT
CATSDRPGRGKDNEKLFF
>TRBV11-1|TRBJ2-4|NA|NA
TGTGCCAGCAGCCTTGAGGGTGGTTTAGCCAAAAACATTCAGTACTTC
CASSLEGGLAKNIQYF
>TRBV28|TRBJ2-3|TRBD2|NA
TGTGCCAGCATCGTAGCGGGGGGGAACACAGATACGCAGTATTTT
CASIVAGGNTDTQYF
>TRBV4-2|TRBJ1-1|NA|NA
TGTGCCAGCAGCCAAGATTTAGTCGGGGGGAACACTGAAGCTTTCTTT
CASSQDLVGGNTEAFF
>TRBV4-2|TRBJ2-1|TRBD2|few
TGTGCCAGCAGCCAAGAGGGGCTAGCGGGGGGGCTCAATGAGCAGTTCTTC
CASSQEGLAGGLNEQFF
>TRBV6-2/TRBV6-3|TRBJ2-1|NA|once
TGTGCCAGCAGTTATCCCCGCGAGTCCCAGTTCTTC
CASSYPRESQFF
>TRBV5-1|TRBJ1-5|TRBD1|NA
TGCGCCAGCAGCTTAGGGACAGGGGGACAGCCCCAGCATTTT
CASSLGTGGQPQHF
>TRBV18|TRBJ2-5|NA|once
TGTGCCAGCTCCTCTGGGCAGAAACAAGAGACCCAGTACTTC
CASSSGQKQETQYF
>TRBV30|TRBJ2-3|NA|NA
TGTGCCTGGACCCCAAGGGGAATCACAGATACGCAGTATTTT
CAWTPRGITDTQYF
>TRBV19|TRBJ2-1|NA|NA
TGTGCCCGCCTAAAGTACCTAGTTATCGGGGGAGCGCCGCTAGGGCGGTTCTTC
CARLKYLVIGGAPLGRFF
>TRBV27|TRBJ1-5|NA|few
TGTGCCAGCAGTTTATCGGGAGGGTTCGGGAGCAATCAGCCCCAGCATTTT
CASSLSGGFGSNQPQHF
>TRBV10-1|TRBJ1-2|TRBD1|NA
TGCGCCAGCAGCCCAGGGATCGGACAGGGATATCGTAAGGGCTACACCTTC
CASSPGIGQGYRKGYTF
>TRBV3-1/TRBV3-2|TRBJ2-3|TRBD2|NA
TGTGCCAGCAGCCGCTGGCTAGCGGGGGGAACAGATACGCAGTATTTT
CASSRWLAGGTDTQYF
>TRBV7-9|TRBJ2-1|NA|NA
TGTGCCAGCAGCTCAAGCGGTCCTGAGCAGTTCTTC
CASSSSGPEQFF
>TRBV6-6|TRBJ1-5|TRBD1|once
TGTGCCAGCAGTATAAGGGACAGAGAAAATCAGCCCCAGCATTTT
CASSIRDRENQPQHF
>TRBV6-6|TRBJ1-1|NA|NA
TGTGCCAGCAGTTTGCGGGGTCACACTGAAGCTTTCTTT
CASSLRGHTEAFF
>TRBV24-1|TRBJ2-1|TRBD1|NA
TGTGCCACCAGTGATTACAGGGGGCCAAGCACCTACAATGAGCAGTTCTTC
CATSDYRGPSTYNEQFF
>TRBV24-1|TRBJ2-3|NA|NA
TGTGCCACCAGTGATTTCGGCGGCTCGCGAGATACGCAGTATTTT
CATSDFGGSRDTQYF
>TRBV5-1|TRBJ2-5|NA|NA
TGCGCCAGCAGTCGTGGGTCAGGCCCACAAGAGACCCAGTACTTC
CASSRGSGPQETQYF